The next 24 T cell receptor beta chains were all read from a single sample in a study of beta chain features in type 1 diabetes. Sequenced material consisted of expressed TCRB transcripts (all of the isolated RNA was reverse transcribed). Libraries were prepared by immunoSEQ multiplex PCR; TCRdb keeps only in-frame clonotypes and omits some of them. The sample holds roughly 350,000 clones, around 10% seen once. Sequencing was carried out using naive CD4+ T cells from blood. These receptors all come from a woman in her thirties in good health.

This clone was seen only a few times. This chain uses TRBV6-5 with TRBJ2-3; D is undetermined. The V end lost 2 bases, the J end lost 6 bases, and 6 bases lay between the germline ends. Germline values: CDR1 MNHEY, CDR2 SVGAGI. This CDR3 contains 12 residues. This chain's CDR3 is CASSYPPDTQYF. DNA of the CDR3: TGTGCCAGCAGTTACCCCCCGGATACGCAGTATTTT.

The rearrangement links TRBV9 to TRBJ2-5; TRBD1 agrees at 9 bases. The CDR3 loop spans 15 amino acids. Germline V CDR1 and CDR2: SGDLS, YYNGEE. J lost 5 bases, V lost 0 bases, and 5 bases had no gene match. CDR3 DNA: TGTGCCAGCAGCGTAGACAGGGGGCGCGGGGAGACCCAGTACTTC. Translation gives CASSVDRGRGETQYF.

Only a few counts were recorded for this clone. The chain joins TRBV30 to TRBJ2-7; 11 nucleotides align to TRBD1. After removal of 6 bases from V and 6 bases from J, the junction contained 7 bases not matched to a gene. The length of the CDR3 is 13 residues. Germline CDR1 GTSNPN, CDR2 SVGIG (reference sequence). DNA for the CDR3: TGTGCCTGCCGGACAGGGGGCAGGTCCGAGCAGTACTTC. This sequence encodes CACRTGGRSEQYF.

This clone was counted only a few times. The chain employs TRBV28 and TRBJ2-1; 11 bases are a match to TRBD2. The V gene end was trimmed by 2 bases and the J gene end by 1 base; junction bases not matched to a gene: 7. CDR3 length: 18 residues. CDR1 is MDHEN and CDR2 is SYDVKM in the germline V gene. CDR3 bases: TGTGCCAGCAGTTTAAGAGCTAGCGGGGGGAGGTCCTACAATGAGCAGTTCTTC. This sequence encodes CASSLRASGGRSYNEQFF.

CDR3 region: CSSRTSGKETQYF. In DNA, the CDR3 is TGCAGCTCCAGGACTAGCGGGAAAGAGACCCAGTACTTC. The J gene is TRBJ2-5, the V gene TRBV29-1; 12 bases map to TRBD2. From germline, CDR1 is SQVTM and CDR2 ANQGSEA. The CDR3 covers 13 residues. J lost 3 bases, V lost 8 bases, and 4 bases had no gene match.

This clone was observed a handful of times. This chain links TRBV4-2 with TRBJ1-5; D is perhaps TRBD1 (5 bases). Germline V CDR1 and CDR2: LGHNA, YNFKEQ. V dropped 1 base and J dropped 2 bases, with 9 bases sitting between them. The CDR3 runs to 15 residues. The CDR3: CASSQAGKGNQPQHF. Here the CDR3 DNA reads TGTGCCAGCAGCCAAGCAGGGAAGGGCAATCAGCCCCAGCATTTT.

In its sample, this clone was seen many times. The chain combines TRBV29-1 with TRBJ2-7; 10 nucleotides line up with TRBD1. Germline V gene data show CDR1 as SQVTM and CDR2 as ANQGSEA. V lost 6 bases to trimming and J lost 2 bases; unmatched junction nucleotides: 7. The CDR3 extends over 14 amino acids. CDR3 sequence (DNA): TGCAGCGTGACCGGGACAGGGGCTACCTACGAGCAGTACTTC. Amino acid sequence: CSVTGTGATYEQYF.

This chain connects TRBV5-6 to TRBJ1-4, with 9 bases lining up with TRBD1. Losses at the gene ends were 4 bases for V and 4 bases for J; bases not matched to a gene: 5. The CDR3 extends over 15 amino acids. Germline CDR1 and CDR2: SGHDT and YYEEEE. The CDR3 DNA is TGTGCCAGCAGCAACTGGGACAGGGTTAATGAAAAACTGTTTTTT. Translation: CASSNWDRVNEKLFF.

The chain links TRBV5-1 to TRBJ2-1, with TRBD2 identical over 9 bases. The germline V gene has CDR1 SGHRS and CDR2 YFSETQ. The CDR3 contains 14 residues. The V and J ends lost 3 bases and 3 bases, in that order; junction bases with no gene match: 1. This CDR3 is CASSSSGDYNEQFF. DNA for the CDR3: TGCGCCAGCAGCTCTAGCGGGGACTACAATGAGCAGTTCTTC.

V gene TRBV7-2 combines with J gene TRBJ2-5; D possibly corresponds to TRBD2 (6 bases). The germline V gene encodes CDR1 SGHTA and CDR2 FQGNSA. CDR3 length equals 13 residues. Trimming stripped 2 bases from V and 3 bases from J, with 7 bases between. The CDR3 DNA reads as TGTGCCAGCAGCTTATCGGGGGAAGAGACCCAGTACTTC. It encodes CASSLSGEETQYF.

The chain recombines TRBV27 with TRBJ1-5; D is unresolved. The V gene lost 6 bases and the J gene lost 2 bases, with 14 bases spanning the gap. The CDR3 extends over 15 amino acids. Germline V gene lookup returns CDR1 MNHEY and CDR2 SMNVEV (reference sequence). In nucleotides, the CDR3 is TGTGCCAGCAGGAACCGAGGCTCAGGCAATCAGCCCCAGCATTTT. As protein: CASRNRGSGNQPQHF.

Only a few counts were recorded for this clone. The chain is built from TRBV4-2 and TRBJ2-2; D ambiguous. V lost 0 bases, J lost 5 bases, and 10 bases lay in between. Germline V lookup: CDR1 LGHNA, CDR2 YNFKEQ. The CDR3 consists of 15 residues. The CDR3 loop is CASSQDSPGTGELFF. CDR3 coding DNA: TGTGCCAGCAGCCAAGATTCCCCCGGGACCGGGGAGCTGTTTTTT.

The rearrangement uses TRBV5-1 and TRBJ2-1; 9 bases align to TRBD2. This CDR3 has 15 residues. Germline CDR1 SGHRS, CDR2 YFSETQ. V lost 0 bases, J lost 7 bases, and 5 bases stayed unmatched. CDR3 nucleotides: TGCGCCAGCAGCTTGGAGGCTAGCGGGATAAATGAGCAGTTCTTC. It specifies CASSLEASGINEQFF.

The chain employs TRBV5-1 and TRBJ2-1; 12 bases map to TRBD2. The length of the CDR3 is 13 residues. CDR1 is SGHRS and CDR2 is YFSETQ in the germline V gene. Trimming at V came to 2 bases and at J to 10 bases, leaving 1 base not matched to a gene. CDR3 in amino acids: CASSFTSGGEQFF. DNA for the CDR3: TGCGCCAGCAGCTTTACTAGCGGGGGGGAGCAGTTCTTC.

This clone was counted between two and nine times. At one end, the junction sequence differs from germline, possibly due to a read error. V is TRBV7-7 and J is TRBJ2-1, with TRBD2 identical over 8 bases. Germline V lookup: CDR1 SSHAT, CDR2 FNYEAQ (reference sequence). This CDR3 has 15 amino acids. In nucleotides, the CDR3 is TGTGCTAGCAGCTTTCGGCGGGAGGCCTACAATGAGCAGTTCTTC. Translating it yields CASSFRREAYNEQFF.

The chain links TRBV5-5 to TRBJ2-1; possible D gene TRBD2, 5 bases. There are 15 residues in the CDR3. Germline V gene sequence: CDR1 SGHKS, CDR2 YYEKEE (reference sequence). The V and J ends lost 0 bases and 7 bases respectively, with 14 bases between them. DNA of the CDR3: TGTGCCAGCAGCTTGGCCTCTGGGAGTAAGAATGAGCAGTTCTTC. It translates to CASSLASGSKNEQFF.

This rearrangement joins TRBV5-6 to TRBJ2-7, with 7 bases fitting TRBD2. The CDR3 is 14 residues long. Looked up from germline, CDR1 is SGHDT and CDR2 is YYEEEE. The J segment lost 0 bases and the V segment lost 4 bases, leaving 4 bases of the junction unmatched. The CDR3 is CASSPERDSYEQYF. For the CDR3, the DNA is TGTGCCAGCAGCCCGGAGCGGGACTCCTACGAGCAGTACTTC.

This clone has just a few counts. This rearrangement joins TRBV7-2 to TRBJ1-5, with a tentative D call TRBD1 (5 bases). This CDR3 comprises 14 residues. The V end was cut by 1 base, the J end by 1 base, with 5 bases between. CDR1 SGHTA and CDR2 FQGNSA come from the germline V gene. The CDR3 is CASSLGTSNQPQHF. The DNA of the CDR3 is TGTGCCAGCAGCTTAGGGACAAGCAATCAGCCCCAGCATTTT.

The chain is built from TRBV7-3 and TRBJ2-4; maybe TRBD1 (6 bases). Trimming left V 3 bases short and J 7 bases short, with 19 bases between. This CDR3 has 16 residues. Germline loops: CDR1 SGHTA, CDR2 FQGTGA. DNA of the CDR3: TGTGCCAGCAGCTTGGGTTCCGGACAGCTCCATAACATTCAGTACTTC. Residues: CASSLGSGQLHNIQYF.

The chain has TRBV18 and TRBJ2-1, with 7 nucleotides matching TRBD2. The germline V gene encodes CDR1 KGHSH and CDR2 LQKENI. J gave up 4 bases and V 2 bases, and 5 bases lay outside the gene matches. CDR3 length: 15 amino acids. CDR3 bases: TGTGCCAGCTCACCAGCTAGCGGCCAGTACAATGAGCAGTTCTTC. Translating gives CASSPASGQYNEQFF.

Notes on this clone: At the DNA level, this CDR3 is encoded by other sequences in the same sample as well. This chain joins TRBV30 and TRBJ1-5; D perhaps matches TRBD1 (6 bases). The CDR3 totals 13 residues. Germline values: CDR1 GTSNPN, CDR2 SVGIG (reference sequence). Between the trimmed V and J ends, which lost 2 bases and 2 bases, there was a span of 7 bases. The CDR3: CAWSRTGNQPQHF. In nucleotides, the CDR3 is TGTGCCTGGAGTAGGACAGGCAATCAGCCCCAGCATTTT.

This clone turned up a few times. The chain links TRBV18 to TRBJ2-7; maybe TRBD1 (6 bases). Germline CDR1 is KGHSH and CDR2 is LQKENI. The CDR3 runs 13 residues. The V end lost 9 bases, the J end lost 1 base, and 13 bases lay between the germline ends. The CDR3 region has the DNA TGTGCCAGTACCATACAGGGATCCTACGAGCAGTACTTC. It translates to CASTIQGSYEQYF.

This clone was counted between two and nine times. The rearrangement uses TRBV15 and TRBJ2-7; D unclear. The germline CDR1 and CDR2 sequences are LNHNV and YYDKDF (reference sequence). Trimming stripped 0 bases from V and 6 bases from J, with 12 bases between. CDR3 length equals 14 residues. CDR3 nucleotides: TGTGCCACCAGCAGAGATGTTGGGCAGCTCGAGCAGTACTTC. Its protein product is CATSRDVGQLEQYF. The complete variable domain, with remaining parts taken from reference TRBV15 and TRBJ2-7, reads DAMVIQNPRYQVTQFGKPVTLSCSQTLNHNVMYWYQQKSSQAPKLLFHYYDKDFNNEADTPDNFQSRRPNTSFCFLDIRSPGLGDTAMYLCATSRDVGQLEQYFGPGTRLTVT.

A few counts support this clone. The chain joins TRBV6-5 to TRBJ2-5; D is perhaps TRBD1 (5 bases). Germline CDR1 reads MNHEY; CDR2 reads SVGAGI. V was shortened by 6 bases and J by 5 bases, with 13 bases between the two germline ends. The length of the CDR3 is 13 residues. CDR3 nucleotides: TGTGCCAGCAGGTCTCAGGGCTCCGAGACCCAGTACTTC. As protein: CASRSQGSETQYF.